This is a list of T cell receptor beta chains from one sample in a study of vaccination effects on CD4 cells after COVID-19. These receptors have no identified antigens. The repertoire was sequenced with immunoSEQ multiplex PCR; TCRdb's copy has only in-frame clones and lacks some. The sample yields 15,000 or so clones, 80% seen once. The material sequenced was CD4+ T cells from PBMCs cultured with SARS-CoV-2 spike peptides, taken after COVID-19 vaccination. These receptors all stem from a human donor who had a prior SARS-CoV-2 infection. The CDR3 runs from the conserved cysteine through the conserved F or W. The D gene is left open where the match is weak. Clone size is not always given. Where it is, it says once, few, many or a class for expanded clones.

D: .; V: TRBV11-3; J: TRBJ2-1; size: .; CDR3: CASSPRTDTYNEQFF; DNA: TGTGCCAGCAGCCCCCGGACTGACACGTACAATGAGCAGTTCTTC
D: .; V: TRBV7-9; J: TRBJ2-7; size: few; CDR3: CASSLAPRVEYEQYF; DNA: TGTGCCAGCAGCTTAGCACCCAGGGTTGAGTACGAGCAGTACTTC
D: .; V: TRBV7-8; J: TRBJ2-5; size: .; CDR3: CASSVYGGGLVETQYF; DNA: TGTGCCAGCAGCGTCTATGGGGGGGGGCTGGTAGAGACCCAGTACTTC
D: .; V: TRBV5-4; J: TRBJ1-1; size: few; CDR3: CASSREGQNTEAFF; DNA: TGTGCCAGCAGCCGTGAGGGGCAGAACACTGAAGCTTTCTTT
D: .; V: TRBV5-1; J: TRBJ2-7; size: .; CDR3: CASSFRETSYEQYF; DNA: TGCGCCAGCAGCTTCCGGGAGACCTCCTACGAGCAGTACTTC
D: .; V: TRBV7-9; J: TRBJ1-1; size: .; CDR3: CASGHPNTEAFF; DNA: TGTGCCAGCGGACATCCGAACACTGAAGCTTTCTTT
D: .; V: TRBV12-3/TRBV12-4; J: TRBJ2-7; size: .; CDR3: CASSLYDPTEQYF; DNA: TGTGCCAGCAGTTTATATGACCCCACCGAGCAGTACTTC
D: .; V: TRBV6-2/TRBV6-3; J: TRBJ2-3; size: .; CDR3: CASTPRVRDTQYF; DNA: TGTGCCAGCACCCCCAGGGTGAGGGATACGCAGTATTTT
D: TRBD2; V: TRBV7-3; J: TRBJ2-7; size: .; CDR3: CASSLRAGGLYEQYF; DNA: TGTGCCAGCAGCTTGCGAGCGGGAGGACTCTACGAGCAGTACTTC
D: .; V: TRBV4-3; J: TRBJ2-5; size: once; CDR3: CASSQDQHGGETQYF; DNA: TGCGCCAGCAGCCAAGATCAGCATGGGGGCGAGACCCAGTACTTC
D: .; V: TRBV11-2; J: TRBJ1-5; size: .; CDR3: CASSLEGQPQHF; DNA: TGTGCCAGCAGCTTAGAGGGTCAGCCCCAGCATTTT
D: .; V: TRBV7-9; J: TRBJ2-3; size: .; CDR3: CASSDVFSGSTDTQYF; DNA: TGTGCCAGCAGCGATGTATTTAGCGGCTCCACAGATACGCAGTATTTT
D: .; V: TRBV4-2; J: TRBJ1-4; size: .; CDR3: CASSQDGQLNEKLFF; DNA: TGTGCCAGCAGCCAAGATGGACAGCTCAATGAAAAACTGTTTTTT
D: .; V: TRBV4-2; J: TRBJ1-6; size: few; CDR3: CASSQEPQGRTTYNSPLHF; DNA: TGTGCCAGCAGCCAAGAGCCCCAGGGGAGGACAACCTATAATTCACCCCTCCACTTT
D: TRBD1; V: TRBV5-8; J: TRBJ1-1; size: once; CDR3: CASSLMTGGVTEAFF; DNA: TGTGCCAGCAGCTTGATGACAGGGGGCGTCACTGAAGCTTTCTTT
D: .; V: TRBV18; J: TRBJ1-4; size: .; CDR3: CASSPLATNEKLFF; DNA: TGTGCCAGCTCACCGTTGGCAACTAATGAAAAACTGTTTTTT
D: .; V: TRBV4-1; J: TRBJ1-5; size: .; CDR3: CASSLRTGNLRNQPQHF; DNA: TGCGCCAGCAGCCTGCGAACAGGGAACCTTAGGAATCAGCCCCAGCATTTT
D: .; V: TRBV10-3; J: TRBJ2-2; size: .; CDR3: CAISGGPGELFF; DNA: TGTGCCATCAGTGGAGGGCCCGGGGAGCTGTTTTTT
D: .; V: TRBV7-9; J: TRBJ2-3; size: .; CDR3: CASNFGGWDTQYF; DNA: TGTGCCAGCAACTTCGGAGGTTGGGATACGCAGTATTTT
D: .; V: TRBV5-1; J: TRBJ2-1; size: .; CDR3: CASSNGPSGEQFF; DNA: TGCGCCAGCAGCAACGGCCCCTCGGGCGAGCAGTTCTTC
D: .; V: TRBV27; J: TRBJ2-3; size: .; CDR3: CASTPTITSDTQYF; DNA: TGTGCCAGCACCCCCACCATAACTTCAGATACGCAGTATTTT
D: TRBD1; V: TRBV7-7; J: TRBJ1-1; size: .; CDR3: CASRPIRQGNTEAFF; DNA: TGTGCTAGCAGACCAATCCGACAGGGAAATACTGAAGCTTTCTTT
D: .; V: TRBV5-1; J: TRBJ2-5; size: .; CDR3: CASSLLWTDQETQYF; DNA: TGCGCCAGCAGCTTGTTATGGACAGATCAAGAGACCCAGTACTTC
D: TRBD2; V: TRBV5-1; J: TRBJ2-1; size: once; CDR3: CASSLVAGFSYNEQFF; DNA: TGCGCCAGCAGCTTGGTAGCGGGGTTCTCCTACAATGAGCAGTTCTTC
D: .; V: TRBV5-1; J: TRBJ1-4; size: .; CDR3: CASSLDGWEKLFF; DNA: TGCGCCAGCAGCTTGGATGGTTGGGAAAAACTGTTTTTT
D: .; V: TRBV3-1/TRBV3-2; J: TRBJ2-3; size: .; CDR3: CASSQDKTRRSTDTQYF; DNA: TGTGCCAGCAGCCAAGATAAGACTAGACGCAGCACAGATACGCAGTATTTT
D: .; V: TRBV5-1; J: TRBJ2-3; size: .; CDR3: CASSYLSGSTDTQYF; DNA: TGCGCCAGCAGCTACCTATCGGGGAGCACAGATACGCAGTATTTT
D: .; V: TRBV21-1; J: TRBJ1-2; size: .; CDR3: CASTPPGPQPYETDANYGYTF; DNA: TGTGCCAGCACCCCCCCGGGCCCACAGCCGTATGAGACCGATGCTAACTATGGCTACACCTTC
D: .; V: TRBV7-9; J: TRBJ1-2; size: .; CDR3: CASSLSSGYYYGYTF; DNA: TGTGCCAGCAGCTTATCATCAGGATACTACTATGGCTACACCTTC
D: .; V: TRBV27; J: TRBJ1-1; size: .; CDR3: CASTLIGQGVEAFF; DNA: TGTGCCAGCACCTTAATCGGGCAGGGAGTTGAAGCTTTCTTT
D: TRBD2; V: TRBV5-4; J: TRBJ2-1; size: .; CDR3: CASSLGGLAGVGNEQFF; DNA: TGTGCCAGCAGCTTGGGGGGACTAGCGGGAGTGGGTAATGAGCAGTTCTTC
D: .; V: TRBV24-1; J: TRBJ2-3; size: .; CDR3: CATSGGTGTSTDTQYF; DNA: TGTGCCACCAGTGGGGGAACAGGAACAAGCACAGATACGCAGTATTTT
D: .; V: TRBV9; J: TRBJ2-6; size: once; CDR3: CASSLTAQGNGANVLTF; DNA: TGTGCCAGCAGCCTCACCGCCCAGGGGAACGGGGCCAACGTCCTGACTTTC
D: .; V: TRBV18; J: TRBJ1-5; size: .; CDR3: CASSLMTDSNQPQHF; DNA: TGTGCCAGCTCACTTATGACGGATAGCAATCAGCCCCAGCATTTT
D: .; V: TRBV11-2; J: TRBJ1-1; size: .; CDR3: CASSFRSWGTEAFF; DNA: TGTGCCAGCAGCTTCAGATCCTGGGGCACTGAAGCTTTCTTT
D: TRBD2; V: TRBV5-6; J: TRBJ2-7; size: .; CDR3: CASSFRGGASGEQYF; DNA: TGTGCCAGCAGCTTTCGGGGGGGCGCATCTGGCGAGCAGTACTTC
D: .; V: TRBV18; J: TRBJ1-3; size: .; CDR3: CASSPNSLGGNTIYF; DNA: TGTGCCAGCTCGCCGAACAGCTTAGGTGGAAACACCATATATTTT
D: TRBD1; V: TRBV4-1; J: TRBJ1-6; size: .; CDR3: CASSPPLKQGALRSPLHF; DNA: TGCGCCAGCAGCCCCCCTCTAAAACAGGGGGCTTTACGTTCACCCCTCCACTTT
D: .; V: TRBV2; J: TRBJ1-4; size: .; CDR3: CASRGGTTNEKLFF; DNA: TGTGCCAGCAGGGGCGGGACAACTAATGAAAAACTGTTTTTT
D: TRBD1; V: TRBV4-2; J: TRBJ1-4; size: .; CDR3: CASSRPQGDNEKLFF; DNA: TGTGCCAGCAGCCGACCACAGGGGGATAATGAAAAACTGTTTTTT
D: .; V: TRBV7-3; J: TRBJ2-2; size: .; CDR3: CASSLSGGYSTGELFF; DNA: TGTGCCAGCAGCTTAAGTGGTGGCTATTCTACCGGGGAGCTGTTTTTT
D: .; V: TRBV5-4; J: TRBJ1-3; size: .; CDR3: CASSSRSSGNTIYF; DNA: TGTGCCAGCAGCTCCAGGAGTTCTGGAAACACCATATATTTT
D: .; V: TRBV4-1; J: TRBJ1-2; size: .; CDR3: CASSQAGARRVNYGYTF; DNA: TGCGCCAGCAGCCAAGCCGGCGCGCGGAGGGTTAACTATGGCTACACCTTC
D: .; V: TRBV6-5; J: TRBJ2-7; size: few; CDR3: CASSYSVLGSYEQYF; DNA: TGTGCCAGCAGTTACTCGGTGCTCGGGTCCTACGAGCAGTACTTC
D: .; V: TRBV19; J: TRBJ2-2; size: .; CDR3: CASSIIGGQNTGELFF; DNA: TGTGCCAGTAGTATAATCGGGGGACAGAACACCGGGGAGCTGTTTTTT
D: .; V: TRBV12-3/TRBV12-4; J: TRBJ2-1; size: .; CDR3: CASSFRGYNEQFF; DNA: TGTGCCAGCAGTTTTCGGGGGTACAATGAGCAGTTCTTC